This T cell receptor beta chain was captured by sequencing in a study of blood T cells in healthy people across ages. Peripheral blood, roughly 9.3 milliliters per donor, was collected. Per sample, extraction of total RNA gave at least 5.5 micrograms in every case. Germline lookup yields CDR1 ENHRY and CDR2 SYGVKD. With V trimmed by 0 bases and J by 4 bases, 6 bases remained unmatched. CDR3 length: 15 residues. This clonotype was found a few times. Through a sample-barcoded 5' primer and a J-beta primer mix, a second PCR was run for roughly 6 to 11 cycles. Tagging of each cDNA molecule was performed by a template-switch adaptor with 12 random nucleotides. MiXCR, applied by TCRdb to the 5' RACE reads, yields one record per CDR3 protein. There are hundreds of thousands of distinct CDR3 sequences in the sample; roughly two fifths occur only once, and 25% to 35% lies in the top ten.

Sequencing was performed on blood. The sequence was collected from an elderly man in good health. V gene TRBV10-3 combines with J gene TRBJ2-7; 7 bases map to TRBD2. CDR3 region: CAISESGGDFYEQYF. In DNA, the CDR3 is TGTGCCATCAGTGAGTCGGGGGGGGATTTTTACGAGCAGTACTTC.